This record covers a single T cell receptor beta chain. Its specificity is unknown. V was cut by 5 bases and J by 2 bases, with 21 bases left in between. Germline V lookup: CDR1 SGHVS, CDR2 FQNEAQ. This CDR3 is built from 17 residues. Unstimulated regulatory T cells (CD4+CD25+CD127-), CD4+CD25- non-regulatory cells, CD4 and CD8 cells were FACS-sorted from thawed PBMCs. These data are taken from a study of Tregs in tolerant kidney transplant recipients. Sequencing was performed with immunoSEQ multiplex PCR; in TCRdb, only in-frame clones are kept and a portion is missing. The data show 120,000 or so clones, roughly 92% seen once. Study-level points and caveats: Validation in larger populations is needed because few patients were studied. No direct test of biological reproducibility was done here. Expanding Tregs on activated donor B cells appeared to best identify donor-specific TCRbeta clones.

This chain joins TRBV7-8 and TRBJ2-5, with D possibly TRBD2 on 6 matching bases. The clonotype comes from a human donor in good health. The source material was CD4+ T cells from blood. The CDR3 spells CASSPRWVAEIQETQYF. CDR3 DNA: TGTGCCAGCAGCCCCCGATGGGTAGCGGAGATACAAGAGACCCAGTACTTC.